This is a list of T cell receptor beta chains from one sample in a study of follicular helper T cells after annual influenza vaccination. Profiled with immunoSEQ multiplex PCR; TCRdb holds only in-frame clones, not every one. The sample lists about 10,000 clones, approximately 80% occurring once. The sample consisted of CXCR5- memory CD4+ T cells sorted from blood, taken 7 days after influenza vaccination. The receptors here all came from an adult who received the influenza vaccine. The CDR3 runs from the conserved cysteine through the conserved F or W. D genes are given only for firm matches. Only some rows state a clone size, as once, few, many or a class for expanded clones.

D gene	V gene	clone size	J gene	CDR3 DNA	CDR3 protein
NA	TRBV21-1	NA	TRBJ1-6	TGTGCCAGCCCCCACTTGGGCAGGGGGATTTCACCCCTCCACTTT	CASPHLGRGISPLHF
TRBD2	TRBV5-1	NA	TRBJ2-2	TGCGCCAGCAGCTCCTCCGGGACTAGCGGAGCTACCGGGGAGCTGTTTTTT	CASSSSGTSGATGELFF
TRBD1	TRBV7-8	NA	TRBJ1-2	TGTGCCAGCAGCCCCCGGGCAACAGGGGGTTTCGGCTACACCTTC	CASSPRATGGFGYTF
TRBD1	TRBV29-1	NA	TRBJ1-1	TGCAGCATCACACCCCCGCGTGGACAGGGGAGGTCTGAAGCTTTCTTT	CSITPPRGQGRSEAFF
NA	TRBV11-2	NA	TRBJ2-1	TGTGCCAGCAGCTTAGAGTTGGGAGCAGGCTACAATGAGCAGTTCTTC	CASSLELGAGYNEQFF
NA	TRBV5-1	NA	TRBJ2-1	TGCGCCAGCAGCAGGCATGGGGAAGGTGAAAATGAGCAGTTCTTC	CASSRHGEGENEQFF
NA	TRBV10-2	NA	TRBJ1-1	TGCGCCAGCAGGGGGAACACTGAAGCTTTCTTT	CASRGNTEAFF
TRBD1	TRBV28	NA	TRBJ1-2	TGTGCCAGCAAAACTACAGGGGGCATTAACTATGGCTACACCTTC	CASKTTGGINYGYTF
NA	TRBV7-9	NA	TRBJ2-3	TGTGCCAGCAGCTTAGATGCCGGCGGGAGCACAGATACGCAGTATTTT	CASSLDAGGSTDTQYF
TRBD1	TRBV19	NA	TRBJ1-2	TGTGCCAGTAGTCCTTCCGGGACAGGGTTAAACTATGGCTACACCTTC	CASSPSGTGLNYGYTF
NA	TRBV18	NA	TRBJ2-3	TGTGCCAGCTCACCACCGAGCACAGATACGCAGTATTTT	CASSPPSTDTQYF
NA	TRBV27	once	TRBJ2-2	TGTGCCAGCAGTTTATCCCCTAGGGTGAACACCGGGGAGCTGTTTTTT	CASSLSPRVNTGELFF
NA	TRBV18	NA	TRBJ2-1	TGTGCCAGCTCACCTCTACGACTCGAAAGCGGAGTGAGCTCCTACAATGAGCAGTTCTTC	CASSPLRLESGVSSYNEQFF
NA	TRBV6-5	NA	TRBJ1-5	TGTGCCAGCAGCAGATGGGGCAATCAGCCCCAGCATTTT	CASSRWGNQPQHF
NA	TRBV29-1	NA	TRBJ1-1	TGCAGCGCAGCCCTTCAATCCAGGAACACTGAAGCTTTCTTT	CSAALQSRNTEAFF
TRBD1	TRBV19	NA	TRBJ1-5	TGTGCCAGTAGTATAGGGGAGGGACAGGGAGGCAATCAGCCCCAGCATTTT	CASSIGEGQGGNQPQHF
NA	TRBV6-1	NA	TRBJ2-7	TGTGCCAGCAAGCAAGATCGGGTAGCCTACGAGCAGTACTTC	CASKQDRVAYEQYF
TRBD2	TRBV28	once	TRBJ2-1	TGTGCCAGCGGATCACTAGCGGGAGTCCATGTGCAGTTCTTC	CASGSLAGVHVQFF
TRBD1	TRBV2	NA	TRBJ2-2	TGTGCCAGCAGTGTCCAAGGACAGGGGTCCGGGGAGCTGTTTTTT	CASSVQGQGSGELFF
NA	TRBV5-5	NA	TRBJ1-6	TGTGCCAGCAGCTCCGGACCGAGCTCCTATAATTCACCCCTCCACTTT	CASSSGPSSYNSPLHF
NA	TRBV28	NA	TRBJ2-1	TGTGCCAGCAGTTTAGGCGGGACTCTGTATGAGCAGTTCTTC	CASSLGGTLYEQFF
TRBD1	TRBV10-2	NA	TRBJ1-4	TGCGCCAGCGCCGGACAGGGCCGTAACGAAAAACTGTTTTTT	CASAGQGRNEKLFF
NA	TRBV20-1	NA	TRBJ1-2	TGCAGTGCTCAGCGAGGGGACGGCTACACCTTC	CSAQRGDGYTF
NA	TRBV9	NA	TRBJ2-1	TGTGCCAGCAGCGTAGCAGGGTGGGAGACGAGTTGGGCGGCGCCCTACAATGAGCAGTTCTTC	CASSVAGWETSWAAPYNEQFF
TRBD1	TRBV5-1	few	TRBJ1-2	TGCGCCAGCAGCTCGGGACAGGGTCAGTATGGCTACACCTTC	CASSSGQGQYGYTF
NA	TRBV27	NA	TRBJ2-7	TGTGCCAGCAGTGCTCGGTTCGCTTACGAGCAGTACTTC	CASSARFAYEQYF
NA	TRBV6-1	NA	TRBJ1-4	TGTGCCGGCAGTGGGGCACGCCTTGCAACTAATGAAAAACTGTTTTTT	CAGSGARLATNEKLFF
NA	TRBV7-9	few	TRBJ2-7	TGTGCGTCGGCAGCCCCGACAGAGTACGAGCAGTACTTC	CASAAPTEYEQYF
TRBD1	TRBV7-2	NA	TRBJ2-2	TGTGCCAGCAGCTTAGGGACAGGGAACACCGGGGAGCTGTTTTTT	CASSLGTGNTGELFF
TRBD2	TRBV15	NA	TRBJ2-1	TGTGCCACCAGCAGACCCGGGACTAGCGGAAGAAGCTCCTACAATGAGCAGTTCTTC	CATSRPGTSGRSSYNEQFF
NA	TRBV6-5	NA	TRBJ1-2	TGTGCCAGCAGGACCGGACCCTCGGCCTATGGCTACACCTTC	CASRTGPSAYGYTF
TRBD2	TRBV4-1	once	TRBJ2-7	TGCGCCAGCAGCCCTGGACTAGCGGGAGGGTCGTACGAGCAGTACTTC	CASSPGLAGGSYEQYF
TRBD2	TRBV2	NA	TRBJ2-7	TGTGCCAGCAGTCCGGGGGGGTACGAGCAGTACTTC	CASSPGGYEQYF
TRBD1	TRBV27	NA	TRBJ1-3	TGTGCCAGCAGTTCAAGCTACAGGGGTGGAAACACCATATATTTT	CASSSSYRGGNTIYF
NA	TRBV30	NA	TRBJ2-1	TGTGCCTGGACACCTTATACCTTTGAGCAGTTCTTC	CAWTPYTFEQFF
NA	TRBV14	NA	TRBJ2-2	TGTGCCAGCAGCCAAGTTGGGCCTCAGTCGACGAACACCGGGGAGCTGTTTTTT	CASSQVGPQSTNTGELFF
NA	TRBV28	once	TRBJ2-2	TGTGCCAGCAGATTGAATTTTGGTGGCGGGGAGCTGTTTTTT	CASRLNFGGGELFF
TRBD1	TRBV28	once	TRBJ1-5	TGTGCCAGCAGTGAGGACCTGACAGGGGGGGATCAGCCCCAGCATTTT	CASSEDLTGGDQPQHF
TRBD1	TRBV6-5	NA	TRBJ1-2	TGTGCCAGCACCCGGGACAGGGCGTACTACACCTTC	CASTRDRAYYTF
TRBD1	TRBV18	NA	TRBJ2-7	TGTGCCAGCTCACCTACCGGGACAGGGGGCTCTGGGGAGCAGTACTTC	CASSPTGTGGSGEQYF
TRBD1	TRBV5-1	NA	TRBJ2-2	TGCGCCAGCAGCTGGACAGGGGTGAACACCGGGGAGCTGTTTTTT	CASSWTGVNTGELFF
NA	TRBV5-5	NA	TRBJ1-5	TGTGCCAGCAGCCCGGCACAGCCTAATCAGCCCCAGCATTTT	CASSPAQPNQPQHF
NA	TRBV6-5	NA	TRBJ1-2	TGTGCCAGCACCGAAGGGGGGGGCACTAACTATGGCTACACCTTC	CASTEGGGTNYGYTF
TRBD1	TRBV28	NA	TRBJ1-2	TGTGCCAGCAGTTTAGGCTCAGGGGGTTACACCTTC	CASSLGSGGYTF
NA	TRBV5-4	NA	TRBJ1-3	TGTGCCAGCAGCCCAGATCAAAACACCATATATTTT	CASSPDQNTIYF
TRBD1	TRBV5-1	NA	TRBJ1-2	TGCGCCAGCAGCCCGGGTAGGGCCCCCGGGACAGATGGCTACACCTTC	CASSPGRAPGTDGYTF